This record looks at one TCR beta chain sequence and its context. The sample originates from a study of T cells in Graves' hyperthyroidism and ophthalmopathy. The V gene lost 7 bases and the J gene lost 4 bases, with 19 bases spanning the gap. Germline CDR1 and CDR2: LNHDA and SQIVND (reference sequence). The CDR3 totals 15 residues. TCR beta CDR3 regions were amplified from RNA transcripts. TCR CDR3 underwent first-round RT-PCR with the HTBI primer set. TCRdb processed the multiplex PCR reads anew with MiXCR; each CDR3 protein has one entry. Found here are about 600,000 distinct CDR3 sequences, about a sixth of them singletons; the top ten hold roughly 3.4%.

Sequencing used blood. The V call is TRBV19, the J call TRBJ1-2, with D possibly being TRBD1 (5 bases). The TCR originated in a woman between 40 and 55 years old with Graves' ophthalmopathy. The CDR3 DNA follows: TGTGCCAGTATTTCGGTCGGGGGAAAAAGCTATGGCTACACCTTC. Encoded protein: CASISVGGKSYGYTF.